Here is one T cell receptor (beta chain) with its context. Per the germline V gene, CDR1 is MGHRA and CDR2 is YSYEKL. CDR3 length: 14 amino acids. V lost 4 bases and J 9 bases, leaving 16 bases between the germline ends. The source of the sample is a study of blood T cell repertoires in COVID-19. Study at large: Some COVID-19 samples were acute and others convalescent; all came from the United States, Italy and Spain. T cells, B-cell-depleted T cells, or PBMCs supplied cDNA or gDNA.

Profiling relied on immunoSEQ multiplex PCR, and the TCRdb table lists in-frame clones only, not all of them. The table lists about 160,000 clones, 70% to 90% of them singletons. Sequenced material: peripheral blood. The rearrangement joins TRBV4-1 to TRBJ1-5, with D possibly being TRBD1 (6 bases). This clonotype originated in a man between 65 and 85 years old with acute or convalescent COVID-19. The CDR3 DNA sequence: TGCGCCAGCAGCCCTTGGGACATAAAGGGGCCCCAGCATTTT. It yields the protein CASSPWDIKGPQHF.